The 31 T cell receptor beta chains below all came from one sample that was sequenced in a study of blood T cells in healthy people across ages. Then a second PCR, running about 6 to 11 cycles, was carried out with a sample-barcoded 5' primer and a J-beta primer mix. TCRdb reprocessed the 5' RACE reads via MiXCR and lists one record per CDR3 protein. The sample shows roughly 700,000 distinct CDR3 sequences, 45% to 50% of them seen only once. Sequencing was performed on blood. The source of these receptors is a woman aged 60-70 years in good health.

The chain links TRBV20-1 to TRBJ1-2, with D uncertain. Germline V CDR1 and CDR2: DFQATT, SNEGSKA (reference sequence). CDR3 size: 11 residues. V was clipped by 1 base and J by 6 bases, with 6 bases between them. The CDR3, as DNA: TGCAGTGCTAGAGTAAGGAATGGCTACACCTTC. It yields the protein CSARVRNGYTF.

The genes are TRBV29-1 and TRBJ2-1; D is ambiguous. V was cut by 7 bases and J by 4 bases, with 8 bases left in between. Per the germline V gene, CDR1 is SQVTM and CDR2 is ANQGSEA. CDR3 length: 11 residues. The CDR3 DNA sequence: TGCAGCGCCTTCGTTTACAATGAGCAGTTCTTC. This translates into CSAFVYNEQFF.

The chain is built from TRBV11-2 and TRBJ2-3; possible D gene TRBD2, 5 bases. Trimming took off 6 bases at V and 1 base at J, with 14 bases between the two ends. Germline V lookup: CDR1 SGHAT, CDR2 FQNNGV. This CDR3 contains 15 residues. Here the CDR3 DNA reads TGTGCCAGCAGGGGCGGGCCTCATGGCACAGATACGCAGTATTTT. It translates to CASRGGPHGTDTQYF.

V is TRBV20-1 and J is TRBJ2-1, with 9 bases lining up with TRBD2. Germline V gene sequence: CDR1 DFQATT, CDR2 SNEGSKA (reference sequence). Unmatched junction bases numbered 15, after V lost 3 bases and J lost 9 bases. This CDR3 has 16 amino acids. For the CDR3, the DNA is TGCAGTGCTAGCGCCGTGGCTAGCGGGACTGTCGGTGAGCAGTTCTTC. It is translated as CSASAVASGTVGEQFF.

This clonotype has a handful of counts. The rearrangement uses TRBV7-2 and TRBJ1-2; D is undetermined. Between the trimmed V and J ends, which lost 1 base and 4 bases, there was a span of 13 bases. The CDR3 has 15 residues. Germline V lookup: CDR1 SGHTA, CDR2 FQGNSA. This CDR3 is CASSLGVVGGYGYTF. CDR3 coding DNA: TGTGCCAGCAGCTTAGGGGTAGTAGGTGGCTATGGCTACACCTTC. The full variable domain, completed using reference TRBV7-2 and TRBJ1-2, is GAGVSQSPSNKVTEKGKDVELRCDPISGHTALYWYRQSLGQGLEFLIYFQGNSAPDKSGLPSDRFSAERTGGSVSTLTIQRTQQEDSAVYLCASSLGVVGGYGYTFGSGTRLTVV.

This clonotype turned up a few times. The CDR3 sequence: CATSDFNEQFF. CDR3 nucleotide sequence: TGTGCCACCAGTGATTTCAATGAGCAGTTCTTC. V usage is TRBV24-1 and J usage is TRBJ2-1, with D unresolved. Germline assignment: CDR1 KGHDR and CDR2 SFDVKD. This CDR3 comprises 11 residues. V was trimmed by 1 base and J by 6 bases, leaving 0 bases between them.

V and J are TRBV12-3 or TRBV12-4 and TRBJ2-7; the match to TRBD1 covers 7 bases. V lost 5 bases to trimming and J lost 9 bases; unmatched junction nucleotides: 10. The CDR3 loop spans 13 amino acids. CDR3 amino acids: CASSPKGDSGQYF. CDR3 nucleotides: TGTGCCAGCAGTCCCAAGGGGGACAGCGGGCAGTACTTC.

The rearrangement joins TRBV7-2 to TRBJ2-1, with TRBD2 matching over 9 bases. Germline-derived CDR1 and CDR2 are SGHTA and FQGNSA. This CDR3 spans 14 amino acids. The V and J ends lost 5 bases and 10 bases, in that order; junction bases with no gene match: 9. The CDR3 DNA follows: TGTGCCAGCAGCAGGGCTAGCGGGGAAGGAGAGCAGTTCTTC. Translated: CASSRASGEGEQFF. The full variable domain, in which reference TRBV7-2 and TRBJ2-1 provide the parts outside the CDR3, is GAGVSQSPSNKVTEKGKDVELRCDPISGHTALYWYRQSLGQGLEFLIYFQGNSAPDKSGLPSDRFSAERTGGSVSTLTIQRTQQEDSAVYLCASSRASGEGEQFFGPGTRLTVL.

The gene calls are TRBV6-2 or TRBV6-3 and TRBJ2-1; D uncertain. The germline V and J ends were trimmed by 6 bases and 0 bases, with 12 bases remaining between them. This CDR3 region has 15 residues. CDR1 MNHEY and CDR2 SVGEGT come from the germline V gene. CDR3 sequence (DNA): TGTGCCAGCAGATCACGGAAGAGCTCCTACAATGAGCAGTTCTTC. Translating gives CASRSRKSSYNEQFF.

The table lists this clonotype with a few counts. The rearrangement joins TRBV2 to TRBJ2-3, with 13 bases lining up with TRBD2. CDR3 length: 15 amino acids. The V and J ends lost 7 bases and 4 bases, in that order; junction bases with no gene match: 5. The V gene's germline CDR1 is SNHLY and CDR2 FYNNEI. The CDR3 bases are TGTGCCAGCAAAAGACTAGCGGGAGGTCCAGATACGCAGTATTTT. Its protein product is CASKRLAGGPDTQYF.

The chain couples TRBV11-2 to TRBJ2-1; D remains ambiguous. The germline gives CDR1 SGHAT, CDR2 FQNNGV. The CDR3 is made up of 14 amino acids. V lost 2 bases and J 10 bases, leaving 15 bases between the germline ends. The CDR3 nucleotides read TGTGCCAGCAGCTTAAAAGTCGGGCATAGCGAGCAGTTCTTC. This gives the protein CASSLKVGHSEQFF.

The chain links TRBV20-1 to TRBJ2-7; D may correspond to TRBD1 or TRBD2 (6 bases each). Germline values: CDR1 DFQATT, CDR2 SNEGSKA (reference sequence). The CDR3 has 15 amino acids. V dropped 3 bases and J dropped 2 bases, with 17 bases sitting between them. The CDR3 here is CSASPQGRNPYEQYF. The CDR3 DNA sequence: TGCAGTGCTAGTCCGCAGGGGAGGAACCCCTACGAGCAGTACTTC.

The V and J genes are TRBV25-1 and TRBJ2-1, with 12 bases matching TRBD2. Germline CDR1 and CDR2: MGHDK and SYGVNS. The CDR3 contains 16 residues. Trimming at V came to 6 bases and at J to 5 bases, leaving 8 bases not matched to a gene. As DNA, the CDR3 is TGTGCCAGCAGCCATACTAGCGGGGGGCCTGACAATGAGCAGTTCTTC. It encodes CASSHTSGGPDNEQFF. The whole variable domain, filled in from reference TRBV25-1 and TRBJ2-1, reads EADIYQTPRYLVIGTGKKITLECSQTMGHDKMYWYQQDPGMELHLIHYSYGVNSTEKGDLSSESTVSRIRTEHFPLTLESARPSHTSQYLCASSHTSGGPDNEQFFGPGTRLTVL.

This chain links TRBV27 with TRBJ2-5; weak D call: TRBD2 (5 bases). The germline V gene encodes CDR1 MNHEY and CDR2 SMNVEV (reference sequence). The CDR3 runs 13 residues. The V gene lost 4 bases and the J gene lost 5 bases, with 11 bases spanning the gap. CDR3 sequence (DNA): TGTGCCAGCAGTTCTGATACGGGGGAGACCCAGTACTTC. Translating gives CASSSDTGETQYF.

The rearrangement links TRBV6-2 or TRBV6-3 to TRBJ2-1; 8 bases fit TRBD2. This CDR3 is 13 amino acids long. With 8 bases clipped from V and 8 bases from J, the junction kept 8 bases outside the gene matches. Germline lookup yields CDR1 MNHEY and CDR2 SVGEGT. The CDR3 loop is CASHDGRVDEQFF. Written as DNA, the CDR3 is TGTGCCAGCCACGACGGGAGGGTCGATGAGCAGTTCTTC.

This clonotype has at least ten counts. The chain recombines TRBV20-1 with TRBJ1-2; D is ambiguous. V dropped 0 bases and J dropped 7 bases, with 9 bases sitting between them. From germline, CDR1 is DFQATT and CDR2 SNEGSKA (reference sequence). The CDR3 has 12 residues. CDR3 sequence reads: CSARDQGSGYTF. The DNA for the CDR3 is TGCAGTGCTAGAGATCAAGGGAGTGGCTACACCTTC.

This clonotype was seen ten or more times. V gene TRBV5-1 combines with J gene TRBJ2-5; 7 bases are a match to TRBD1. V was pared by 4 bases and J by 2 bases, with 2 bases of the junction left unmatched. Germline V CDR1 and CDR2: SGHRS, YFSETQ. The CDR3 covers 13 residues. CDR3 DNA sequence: TGCGCCAGCAGCCAGGGACAGCAAGAGACCCAGTACTTC. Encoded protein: CASSQGQQETQYF.

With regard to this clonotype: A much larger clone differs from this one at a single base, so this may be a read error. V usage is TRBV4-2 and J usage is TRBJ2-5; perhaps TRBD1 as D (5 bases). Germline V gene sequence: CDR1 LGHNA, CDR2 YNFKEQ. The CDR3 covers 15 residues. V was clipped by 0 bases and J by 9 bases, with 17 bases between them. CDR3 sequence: CASSQEEDNSRPQYF. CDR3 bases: TGTGCCAGCAGCCAAGAAGAGGACAATTCACGGCCCCAGTACTTC.

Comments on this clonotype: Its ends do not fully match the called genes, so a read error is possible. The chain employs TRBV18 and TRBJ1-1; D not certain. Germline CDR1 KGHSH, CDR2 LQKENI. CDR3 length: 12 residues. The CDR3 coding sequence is TGTGCCAGCGCACCAGCTCTTCGAGGAGCTTTCTTT. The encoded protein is CASAPALRGAFF.

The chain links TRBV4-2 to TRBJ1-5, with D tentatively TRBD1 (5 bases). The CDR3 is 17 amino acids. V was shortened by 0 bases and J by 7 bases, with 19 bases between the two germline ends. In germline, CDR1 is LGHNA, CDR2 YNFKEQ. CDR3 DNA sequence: TGTGCCAGCAGCCAAGAAGGCGGGGGAGGAGCAGGGCAGCCCCAGCATTTT. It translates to CASSQEGGGGAGQPQHF.

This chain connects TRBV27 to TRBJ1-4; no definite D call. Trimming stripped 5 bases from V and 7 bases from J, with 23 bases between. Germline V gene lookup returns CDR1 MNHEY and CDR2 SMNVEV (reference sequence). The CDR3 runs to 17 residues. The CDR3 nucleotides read TGTGCCAGCAGTATGAGGGAACCTTCATGGGCGAGTGAAAAACTGTTTTTT. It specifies CASSMREPSWASEKLFF.

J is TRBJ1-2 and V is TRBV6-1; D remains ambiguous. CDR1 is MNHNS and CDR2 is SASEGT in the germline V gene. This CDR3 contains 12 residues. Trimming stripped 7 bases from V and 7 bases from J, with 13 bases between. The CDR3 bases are TGTGCCAGCAAGCTTGGGTTTCTTGGCTACACCTTC. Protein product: CASKLGFLGYTF.

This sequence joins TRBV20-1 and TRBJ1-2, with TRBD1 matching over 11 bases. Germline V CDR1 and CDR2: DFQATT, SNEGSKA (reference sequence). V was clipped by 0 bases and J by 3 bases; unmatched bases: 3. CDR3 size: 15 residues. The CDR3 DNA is TGCAGTGCTAGAGACCGGACAGGGGGCGACTATGGCTACACCTTC. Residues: CSARDRTGGDYGYTF.

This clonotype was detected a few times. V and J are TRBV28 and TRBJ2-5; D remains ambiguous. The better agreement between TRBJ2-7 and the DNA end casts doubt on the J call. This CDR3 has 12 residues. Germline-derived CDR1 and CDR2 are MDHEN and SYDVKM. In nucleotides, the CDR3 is TGTGCCAGCAGTGCCCCATACTACGAGCAGTACTTC. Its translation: CASSAPYYEQYF.

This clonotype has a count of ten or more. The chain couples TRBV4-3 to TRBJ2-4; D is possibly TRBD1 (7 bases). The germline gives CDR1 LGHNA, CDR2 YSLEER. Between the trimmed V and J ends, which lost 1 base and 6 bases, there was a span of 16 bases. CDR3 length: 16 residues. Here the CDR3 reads CASSQGQGGLLNIQYF. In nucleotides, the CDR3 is TGCGCCAGCAGCCAAGGCCAGGGGGGTCTATTAAACATTCAGTACTTC.

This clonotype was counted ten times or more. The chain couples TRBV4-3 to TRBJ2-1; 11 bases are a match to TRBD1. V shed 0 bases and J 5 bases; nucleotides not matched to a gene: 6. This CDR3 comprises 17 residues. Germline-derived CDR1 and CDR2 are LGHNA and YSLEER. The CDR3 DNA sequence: TGCGCCAGCAGCCAAGATCCTGGACAGGGGGCAAACAATGAGCAGTTCTTC. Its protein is CASSQDPGQGANNEQFF.

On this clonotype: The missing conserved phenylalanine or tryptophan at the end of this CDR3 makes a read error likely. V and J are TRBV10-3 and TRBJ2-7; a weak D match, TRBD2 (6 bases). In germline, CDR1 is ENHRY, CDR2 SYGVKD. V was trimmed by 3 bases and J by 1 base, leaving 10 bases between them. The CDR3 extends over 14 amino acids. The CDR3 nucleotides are TGTGCCATCAGTGAATCTAGCGAATCCTACGAGCAGTACTTA. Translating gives CAISESSESYEQYL.

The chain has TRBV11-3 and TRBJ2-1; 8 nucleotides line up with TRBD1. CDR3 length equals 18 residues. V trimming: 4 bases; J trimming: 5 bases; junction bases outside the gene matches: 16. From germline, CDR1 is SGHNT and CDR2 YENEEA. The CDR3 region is CASSSRTRQGSRHNEQFF. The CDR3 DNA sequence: TGTGCCAGCAGCTCGCGGACCAGACAGGGGTCAAGGCACAATGAGCAGTTCTTC. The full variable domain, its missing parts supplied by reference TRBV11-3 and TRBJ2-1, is EAGVVQSPRYKIIEKKQPVAFWCNPISGHNTLYWYLQNLGQGPELLIRYENEEAVDDSQLPKDRFSAERLKGVDSTLKIQPAELGDSAVYLCASSSRTRQGSRHNEQFFGPGTRLTVL.

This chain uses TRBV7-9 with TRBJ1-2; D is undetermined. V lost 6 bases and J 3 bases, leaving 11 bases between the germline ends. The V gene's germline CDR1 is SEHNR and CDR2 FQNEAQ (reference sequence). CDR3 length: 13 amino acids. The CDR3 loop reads CASSLDVYYGYTF. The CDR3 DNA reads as TGTGCCAGCAGTCTTGACGTCTACTATGGCTACACCTTC.

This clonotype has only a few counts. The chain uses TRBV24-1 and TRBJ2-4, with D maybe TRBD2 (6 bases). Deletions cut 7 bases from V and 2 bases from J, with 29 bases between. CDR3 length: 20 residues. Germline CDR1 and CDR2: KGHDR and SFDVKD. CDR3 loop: CATRENAWREGHETKNIQYF. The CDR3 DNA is TGTGCCACCAGGGAAAATGCCTGGCGGGAAGGCCATGAGACCAAAAACATTCAGTACTTC.

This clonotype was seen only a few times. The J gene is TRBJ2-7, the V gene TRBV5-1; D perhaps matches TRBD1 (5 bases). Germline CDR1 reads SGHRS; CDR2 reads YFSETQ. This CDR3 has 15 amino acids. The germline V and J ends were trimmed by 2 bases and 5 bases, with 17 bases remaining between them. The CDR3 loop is CASSFQGGPRDEQYF. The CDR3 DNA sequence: TGCGCCAGCAGCTTCCAGGGTGGGCCTCGCGACGAGCAGTACTTC. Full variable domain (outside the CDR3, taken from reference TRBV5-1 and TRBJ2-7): KAGVTQTPRYLIKTRGQQVTLSCSPISGHRSVSWYQQTPGQGLQFLFEYFSETQRNKGNFPGRFSGRQFSNSRSEMNVSTLELGDSALYLCASSFQGGPRDEQYFGPGTRLTVT.